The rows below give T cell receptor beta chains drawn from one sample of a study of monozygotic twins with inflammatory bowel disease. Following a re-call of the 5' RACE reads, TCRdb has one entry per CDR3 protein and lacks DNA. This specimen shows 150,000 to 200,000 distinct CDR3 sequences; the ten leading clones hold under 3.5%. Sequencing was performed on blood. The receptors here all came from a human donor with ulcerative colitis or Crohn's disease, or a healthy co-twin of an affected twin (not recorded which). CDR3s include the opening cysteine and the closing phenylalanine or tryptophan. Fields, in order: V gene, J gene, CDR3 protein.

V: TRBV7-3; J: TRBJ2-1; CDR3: CASSPSLLAGGYNEQFF
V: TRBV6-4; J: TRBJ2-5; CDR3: CASSDRDRQECIVGTQYF
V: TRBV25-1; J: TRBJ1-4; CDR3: CASSEPGGGFEKLFF
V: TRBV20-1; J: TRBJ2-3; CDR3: CSAQGLAGVPEPTDTQYF
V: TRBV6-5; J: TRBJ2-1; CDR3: CASSYATGGVEDEQFF
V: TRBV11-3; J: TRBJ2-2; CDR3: CASSQGGPRTGELFF
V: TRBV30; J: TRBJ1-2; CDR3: CAWSTTWPGGYTF
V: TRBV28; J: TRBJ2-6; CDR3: CASSFERVSGSGANVLTF
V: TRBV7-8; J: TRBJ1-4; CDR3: CASSPRTGRLREKLFF
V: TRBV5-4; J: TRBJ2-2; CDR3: CASSLGGVYTGELFF
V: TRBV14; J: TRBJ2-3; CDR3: CASSQDPLGTYGTDTQYF
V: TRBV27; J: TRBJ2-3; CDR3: CASSLFSFPSTDTQYF
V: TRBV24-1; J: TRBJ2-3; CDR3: CATSVRKGDTQYF
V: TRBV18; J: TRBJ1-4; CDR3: CASSRNLDGEEKLFF
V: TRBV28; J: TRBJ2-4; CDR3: CASSRGLAEVAKNIQYF
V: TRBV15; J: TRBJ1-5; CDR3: CATSRDLEGSNQPQHF
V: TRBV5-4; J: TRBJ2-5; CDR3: CASSGGLEGETQYF
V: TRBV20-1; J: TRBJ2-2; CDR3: CSASRQGVTGELFF
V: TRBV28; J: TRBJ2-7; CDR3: CAIRLAGEVEQYF
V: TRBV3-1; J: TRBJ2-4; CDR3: CASSPGGAGGAKNIQYF
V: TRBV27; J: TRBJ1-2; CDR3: CASRRSQGTGGVRYGYTF
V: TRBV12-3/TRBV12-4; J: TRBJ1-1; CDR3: CANSLGPNTEAFF
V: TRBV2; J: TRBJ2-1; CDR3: CASSDGAPHEQFF
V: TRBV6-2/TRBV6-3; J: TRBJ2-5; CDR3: CASSSGTSGIVQRLQETQYF
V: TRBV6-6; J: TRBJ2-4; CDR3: CASSASGGNIQYF
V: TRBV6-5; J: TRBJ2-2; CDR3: CASSWKLANTGELFF
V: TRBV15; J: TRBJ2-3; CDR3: CATSRAAGLGTDTQYF
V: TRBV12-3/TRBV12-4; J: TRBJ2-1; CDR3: CASTRLAGYEQFF
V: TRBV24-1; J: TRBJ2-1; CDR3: CATSDWPGTHRLNEQFF
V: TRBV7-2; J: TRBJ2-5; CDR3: CASSSDLERTQYF
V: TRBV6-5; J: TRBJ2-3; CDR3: CASSYSKLALTDTQYF
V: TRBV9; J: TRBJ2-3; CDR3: CASSVEVRASGRADTQYF
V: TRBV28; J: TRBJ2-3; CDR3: CASSLRLLGDTQYF
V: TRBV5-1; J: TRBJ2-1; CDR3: CASSLGVSSYNEQFF
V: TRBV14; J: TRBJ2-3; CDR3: CASSHSGTVRYADTQYF
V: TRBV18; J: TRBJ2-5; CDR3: CASSPRSGEETQYF
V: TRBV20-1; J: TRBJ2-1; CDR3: CSARSRTGPTYNEQFF
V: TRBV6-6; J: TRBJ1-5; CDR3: CASGRNQPQHF
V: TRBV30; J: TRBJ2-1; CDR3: CAWTLGSYNEQFF
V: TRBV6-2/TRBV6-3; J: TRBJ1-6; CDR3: CASSLRQVAGSPLHF
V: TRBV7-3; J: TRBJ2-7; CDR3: CASSLSPPGLGAYEQYF
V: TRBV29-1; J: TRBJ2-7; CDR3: CSVDGGTGKSYEQYF
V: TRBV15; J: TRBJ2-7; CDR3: CATSRGNRNYEQYF
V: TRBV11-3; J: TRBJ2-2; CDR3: CASSYGQNTGELFF
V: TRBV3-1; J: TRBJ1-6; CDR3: CASSQGTAYNHSPLHF
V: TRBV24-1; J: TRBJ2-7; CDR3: CATSQPGGRSSYEQYF
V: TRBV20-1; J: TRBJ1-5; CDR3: CSATSGSLGNQPQHF
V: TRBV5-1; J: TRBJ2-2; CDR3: CASSIALGTSNTGELFF